This T cell receptor (beta chain) was profiled in a study of memory CD4+ T cells and cytomegalovirus serostatus. This CDR3 has 14 residues. Germline V CDR1 and CDR2: SGHTA, FQGNSA. V dropped 4 bases and J dropped 5; count of bases not matched to a gene: 4. Single viable CD3+CD4+CD8-CD45RO+ cells were sorted as the memory CD4+ T cells. Profiled with immunoSEQ multiplex PCR; TCRdb holds only in-frame clones, not every one. In the table there are 54,000 or so clones, about 81% of which are singletons. This clone was counted a single time. The V call is TRBV7-2, the J call TRBJ2-7; 11 bases are shared with TRBD1. Sample: memory CD4+ T cells from blood. The TCR originated in an adult in good health and CMV-seronegative. This chain's CDR3 is CASSSGQGANEQYF. CDR3 nucleotides: TGTGCCAGCAGCTCTGGACAGGGGGCGAACGAGCAGTACTTC.